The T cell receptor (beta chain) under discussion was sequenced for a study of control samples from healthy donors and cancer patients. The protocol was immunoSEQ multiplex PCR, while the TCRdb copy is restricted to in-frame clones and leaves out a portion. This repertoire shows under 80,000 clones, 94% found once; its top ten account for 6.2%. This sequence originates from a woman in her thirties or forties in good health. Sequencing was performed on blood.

This chain's CDR3 is CAWSAGSGETQYF. DNA for the CDR3: TGTGCCTGGAGTGCAGGCTCCGGGGAGACCCAGTACTTC. This sequence joins TRBV30 and TRBJ2-5; D is ambiguous. The CDR3 totals 13 residues. V was cut by 1 base and J by 5 bases, with 11 bases left in between. Germline CDR1 GTSNPN, CDR2 SVGIG (reference sequence).